The source of this T cell receptor beta chain is a study of T cells after posttransplantation cyclophosphamide. CDR1 and CDR2 (germline): SGHRS, YFSETQ. CDR3 length: 13 residues. Trimming cost V 7 bases and J 8 bases; bases outside gene matches: 10. Generated by immunoSEQ multiplex PCR, the TCRdb table keeps only in-frame clones and is missing some. The sample records 15,000 to 20,000 clones, 77% being singletons. Treatment was busulfan-fludarabine conditioning, a marrow graft, and cyclophosphamide on days +3 and +4. This sequence was found in a female patient between 35 and 55 years old who received an allogeneic stem cell transplant from a related donor, was CMV-positive, and had no GVHD. Some of the T cells might come from the graft donor. The V gene is TRBV5-1, the J gene TRBJ1-2; the match to TRBD1 covers 8 bases. The starting material was CD8+ T cells sorted from PBMCs, obtained around 2,000 days after a stem cell transplant with posttransplant cyclophosphamide. The CDR3 protein is CASADGQGRGYTF. The CDR3 DNA reads as TGCGCCAGCGCCGACGGACAGGGCCGGGGCTACACCTTC.